The 15 T cell receptor beta chains below all came from one sample that was sequenced in a study of CD8+CD57+ T cells in acquired aplastic anemia. Patients selected for sequencing had displayed CD8+CD57+ cell expansion by flow cytometry. It was genomic DNA that served as the template for profiling TCR beta VDJ and CDR3. TCRdb passed the reads through MiXCR, listing each CDR3 protein once. The data contain roughly 180,000 distinct CDR3 sequences, 55% to 65% of them seen just once; the ten biggest clones take up about 42%. The sample was sorted CD4+, CD8+, or CD8+CD57+ T cells (not recorded which) from PBMCs. The receptors originated from a human donor with aplastic anemia.

CDR3 loop: CASSLADRVTEQYF. For the CDR3, the DNA is TGTGCCAGCAGCCTCGCGGACAGGGTCACCGAGCAGTACTTC. The gene calls are TRBV7-8 and TRBJ2-7, with TRBD1 matching 8 bases. Germline V lookup: CDR1 SGHVS, CDR2 FQNEAQ. The CDR3 extends over 14 amino acids. The ends lost 5 bases at V and 6 bases at J; junction bases unmatched: 9.

The sample holds a few counts of this clonotype. This chain connects TRBV25-1 to TRBJ2-1, with D maybe TRBD1 (6 bases). This CDR3 is built from 14 residues. Germline CDR1 MGHDK, CDR2 SYGVNS. Trimming left V 1 base short and J 6 bases short, with 10 bases between. CDR3 amino acids: CASSESGVPNEQFF. In DNA, the CDR3 is TGTGCCAGCAGTGAATCAGGGGTCCCCAATGAGCAGTTCTTC.

This clonotype was recorded a few times. The chain couples TRBV29-1 to TRBJ1-1; TRBD1 matches at 7 bases. CDR1 is SQVTM and CDR2 is ANQGSEA in the germline V gene. There are 11 residues in the CDR3. After removal of 7 bases from V and 3 bases from J, the junction contained 2 bases not matched to a gene. CDR3 DNA sequence: TGCAGCGCCACAGGGGACACTGAAGCTTTCTTT. It translates to CSATGDTEAFF.

This clonotype was seen repeatedly, ten times or more. The chain is built from TRBV9 and TRBJ1-2; TRBD1 agrees at 8 bases. Germline V gene data show CDR1 as SGDLS and CDR2 as YYNGEE. This CDR3 region has 12 residues. Unmatched junction bases numbered 2, after V lost 3 bases and J lost 7 bases. The DNA for the CDR3 is TGTGCCAGCAGCGGGCAGGGGGCTGGCTACACCTTC. Translation: CASSGQGAGYTF. Full variable domain (rest looked up from reference TRBV9 and TRBJ1-2): DSGVTQTPKHLITATGQRVTLRCSPRSGDLSVYWYQQSLDQGLQFLIQYYNGEERAKGNILERFSAQQFPDLHSELNLSSLELGDSALYFCASSGQGAGYTFGSGTRLTVV.

This clonotype was seen only a few times. This rearrangement joins TRBV7-9 to TRBJ2-2; D gene ambiguous. The CDR3 is 13 amino acids. Germline loops: CDR1 SEHNR, CDR2 FQNEAQ (reference sequence). Trimming removed 0 bases from V and 6 bases from J, with 5 bases in between. CDR3 amino acids: CASSLAGSGELFF. The DNA for the CDR3 is TGTGCCAGCAGCTTAGCAGGGTCCGGGGAGCTGTTTTTT.

This clonotype has at least ten counts. The V call is TRBV6-1, the J call TRBJ2-7; either TRBD1 or TRBD2 may supply D (5 bases each). Germline V gene data show CDR1 as MNHNS and CDR2 as SASEGT. V lost 3 bases and J 9 bases, leaving 15 bases between the germline ends. The CDR3 loop spans 13 amino acids. The CDR3 DNA reads as TGTGCCAGCAGTGACGGGGACCCTACGCTGCAGTACTTC. Protein product: CASSDGDPTLQYF.

J is TRBJ1-2 and V is TRBV4-1; 11 nucleotides agree with TRBD1. There are 16 residues in the CDR3. Trimming cost V 4 bases and J 0 bases; bases outside gene matches: 4. Germline values: CDR1 MGHRA, CDR2 YSYEKL. CDR3 DNA: TGCGCCAGCAGCCGCCCGGGACAGGGGGCTAACTATGGCTACACCTTC. Residues: CASSRPGQGANYGYTF.

This clonotype appeared many times. The J gene is TRBJ1-1, the V gene TRBV19; maybe TRBD1 (5 bases). With 1 base removed from V and 0 bases from J, the gap between germline ends came to 18 bases. Per the germline V gene, CDR1 is LNHDA and CDR2 is SQIVND (reference sequence). The CDR3 consists of 18 residues. This CDR3 reads CASSIVGGRVAMNTEAFF. The CDR3 coding sequence is TGTGCCAGTAGTATAGTAGGTGGCAGGGTGGCGATGAACACTGAAGCTTTCTTT.

The gene calls are TRBV25-1 and TRBJ2-7; D not certain. This CDR3 has 13 amino acids. V lost 9 bases, J lost 2 bases, and 14 bases lay in between. The germline V gene has CDR1 MGHDK and CDR2 SYGVNS. For the CDR3, the DNA is TGTGCCAGTAAGGACCCAAACACCTACGAGCAGTACTTC. It translates to CASKDPNTYEQYF.

This clonotype was seen a handful of times. The chain couples TRBV5-1 to TRBJ1-2; D gene uncertain. The CDR3 has 15 residues. V lost 3 bases to trimming and J lost 1 base, with 13 bases between them. Germline V gene data show CDR1 as SGHRS and CDR2 as YFSETQ. The DNA for the CDR3 is TGCGCCAGCAGCTCAAACACCTGGAATAACTATGGCTACACCTTC. Its translation: CASSSNTWNNYGYTF. Filled out from reference TRBV5-1 and TRBJ1-2, the complete variable domain reads KAGVTQTPRYLIKTRGQQVTLSCSPISGHRSVSWYQQTPGQGLQFLFEYFSETQRNKGNFPGRFSGRQFSNSRSEMNVSTLELGDSALYLCASSSNTWNNYGYTFGSGTRLTVV.

Here the CDR3 DNA reads TGTGCCAGCAGCCTTGGGACAGGGGGCTTGGAGACCCAGTACTTC. Protein product: CASSLGTGGLETQYF. The rearrangement joins TRBV7-2 to TRBJ2-5, with 12 bases lining up with TRBD1. Germline V gene data show CDR1 as SGHTA and CDR2 as FQGNSA. Trimming at V came to 5 bases and at J to 5 bases, leaving 6 bases not matched to a gene. This CDR3 is 15 amino acids long. The full variable domain, its missing parts supplied by reference TRBV7-2 and TRBJ2-5, is GAGVSQSPSNKVTEKGKDVELRCDPISGHTALYWYRQSLGQGLEFLIYFQGNSAPDKSGLPSDRFSAERTGGSVSTLTIQRTQQEDSAVYLCASSLGTGGLETQYFGPGTRLLVL.

The rearrangement joins TRBV20-1 to TRBJ2-7, with D perhaps matching TRBD1 (5 bases). The V end was cut by 4 bases, the J end by 4 bases, with 14 bases between. Per germline, CDR1 DFQATT and CDR2 SNEGSKA (reference sequence). The length of the CDR3 is 13 residues. As DNA, the CDR3 is TGCAGTGCTAACGTTGGCCAGGGTTACGAGCAGTACTTC. Residues: CSANVGQGYEQYF.

In this sample, this clonotype turned up a few times. A read error may explain this, as a much larger clone is one base away. Here the CDR3 reads CASSGLGAFF. CDR3 nucleotide sequence: TGTGCCAGCAGCGGCCTTGGAGCTTTCTTT. The chain carries TRBV7-9 and TRBJ1-1; D gene ambiguous. With 5 bases removed from V and 10 bases from J, the gap between germline ends came to 8 bases. Germline CDR1 SEHNR, CDR2 FQNEAQ (reference sequence). The CDR3 contains 10 residues.

The rearrangement uses TRBV7-8 and TRBJ2-7; 8 positions match TRBD1. Germline values: CDR1 SGHVS, CDR2 FQNEAQ. Trimming cost V 1 base and J 3 bases; bases outside gene matches: 5. The CDR3 totals 15 residues. CDR3 protein: CASSLDAGGGYEQYF. The CDR3 DNA is TGTGCCAGCAGCTTAGACGCAGGGGGCGGCTACGAGCAGTACTTC. Combining the CDR3 with reference TRBV7-8 and TRBJ2-7 gives the whole variable domain GAGVSQSPRYKVAKRGQDVALRCDPISGHVSLFWYQQALGQGPEFLTYFQNEAQLDKSGLPSDRFFAERPEGSVSTLKIQRTQQEDSAVYLCASSLDAGGGYEQYFGPGTRLTVT.

This clonotype came up a few times. The chain couples TRBV7-3 to TRBJ2-7, with 9 bases that match TRBD1. In germline, CDR1 is SGHTA, CDR2 FQGTGA. The V gene end was trimmed by 0 bases and the J gene end by 5 bases; junction bases not matched to a gene: 8. The CDR3 loop spans 16 amino acids. The CDR3 bases are TGTGCCAGCAGCTTAACTACGGGGACAGGGCGGGACGAGCAGTACTTC. Amino acid sequence: CASSLTTGTGRDEQYF.